The 4 T cell receptor beta chains below come from one sample, sequenced in a study of blood T cells in healthy people across ages. Alongside a J-beta primer mix, a sample-barcoded 5' primer served in a second PCR lasting roughly 7 to 11 cycles. TCRdb analysed the 5' RACE reads with MiXCR anew, one entry per CDR3 protein. The sample yields about 670,000 distinct CDR3 sequences, 52% seen once. Sequenced sample: blood. These receptors were taken from an elderly woman in good health.

Regarding this clonotype: This sequence may be a read error, since a much larger clone differs from it by one base. The chain carries TRBV5-1 and TRBJ2-7, with 8 positions matching TRBD2. The tail of the sequence fits TRBJ2-4 better, so the J call may be wrong. The germline V gene encodes CDR1 SGHRS and CDR2 YFSETQ. The CDR3 is 14 amino acids. This CDR3 is CASSPGGRGNIQYF. Written as DNA, the CDR3 is TGCGCCAGCAGCCCGGGAGGGCGGGGAAACATTCAGTACTTC.

This clonotype was detected once. A much larger clone is a single base away; this may be a read error. This rearrangement joins TRBV20-1 to TRBJ2-5, with TRBD2 matching over 8 bases. J was trimmed by 9 bases and V by 1 base; bases with no gene match: 10. The CDR3 sequence is 14 residues long. CDR1 and CDR2 (germline): DFQATT, SNEGSKA (reference sequence). The CDR3 sequence is CSARGLGRGEAQYF. CDR3 in DNA: TGCAGTGCTAGAGGATTAGGGCGGGGGGAGGCCCAGTACTTC.

The chain carries TRBV6-5 and TRBJ2-7; a possible D gene is TRBD2 (7 bases). Germline V gives CDR1 MNHEY, CDR2 SVGAGI. CDR3 size: 15 residues. V was trimmed by 6 bases and J by 3 bases, leaving 18 bases between them. CDR3 loop: CASRERTAGNYEQYF. For the CDR3, the DNA is TGTGCCAGCAGGGAGAGGACAGCGGGGAACTACGAGCAGTACTTC.

The V and J genes are TRBV20-1 and TRBJ2-3, with 7 nucleotides matching TRBD1. Germline assignment: CDR1 DFQATT and CDR2 SNEGSKA (reference sequence). The CDR3 is 14 amino acids. With V trimmed by 6 bases and J by 1 base, 7 bases remained unmatched. The CDR3 DNA reads TGCAGTGCCCCAAATCAGGGGGGCACAGATACGCAGTATTTT. It codes for CSAPNQGGTDTQYF.